This T cell receptor (beta chain) was captured by sequencing in a study of cytomegalovirus exposure and HLA in healthy donors. Trimming cost V 4 bases and J 5 bases, with 18 bases left between them. Germline V gene sequence: CDR1 SGHNT, CDR2 YYREEE (reference sequence). CDR3 size: 15 residues. To note about this clone: Its antigen remains unidentified.

PCR was performed using 60 Vbeta and 13 Jbeta primers. Data came from immunoSEQ multiplex PCR; TCRdb stores just in-frame clones and leaves some out. The repertoire has about 93,000 clones, about 78% of them found once; the top ten carry less than 3.5%. Regarding the study as a whole: Many donors carried some public TCRs, although rarity characterized most TCR sequences. Listed as cytomegalovirus-associated were 164 TCR beta chains. Sequencing likely produced, as an artifact, a cluster of highly shared sequence variants. Other equally common chains were less clonally expanded than HLA-associated TCR beta chains, a later analysis showed.

J is TRBJ2-5 and V is TRBV5-4; TRBD1 is a possible D gene (6 bases). The sequence was obtained from a woman aged 40 to 50 in good health and CMV-seronegative. The sequenced sample was PBMCs. The chain's CDR3 is CASSKGQPGGETQYF. The CDR3 coding sequence is TGTGCCAGCAGCAAGGGACAACCCGGTGGGGAGACCCAGTACTTC.